This T cell receptor (beta chain) was recorded in a study of T cell responses to AZD1222 COVID-19 vaccine. Per the germline V gene, CDR1 is SGDLS and CDR2 is YYNGEE. Trimming at V came to 3 bases and at J to 0 bases, leaving 6 bases not matched to a gene. This CDR3 spans 16 amino acids. Study results and limitations: Donors were chiefly white British, with a greater number of females, and clonal diversity was perhaps underestimated. Spike was spanned by vaccine-associated CD4 TCRs, which were dominant at 160-218 and 743-854. Every sample of the repertoires postdated the peak T cell response. Only a handful of people who got AZD1222 tested seropositive at baseline.

Remarks on this clone: Its antigen is unknown.

Method: immunoSEQ multiplex PCR; TCRdb's copy keeps in-frame clones and lacks some. This table has about 100,000 clones, about 89% appearing once. V gene TRBV9 combines with J gene TRBJ2-1; 7 positions match TRBD1. The sequence came from an adult in good health. The source was peripheral blood, collected on day 0 of AZD1222 vaccination. CDR3 residues: CASSDAPGGSYNEQFF. The CDR3 coding sequence is TGTGCCAGCAGCGACGCCCCAGGGGGCTCCTACAATGAGCAGTTCTTC.